The 9 T cell receptor beta chains below come from one sample, sequenced in a study of blood T cell repertoires in COVID-19. The data were produced by immunoSEQ multiplex PCR, yet TCRdb's version contains in-frame clones alone and is incomplete. The table has some 300,000 clones, 90% to 95% seen once; the top ten hold less than 4%. The sequenced sample was PBMCs or T cells enriched from blood (not recorded which). These receptors came from a woman in her twenties or thirties who had been exposed to COVID-19.

The chain is built from TRBV10-3 and TRBJ2-1; 9 bases are shared with TRBD2. Germline V gives CDR1 ENHRY, CDR2 SYGVKD. The CDR3 is 14 amino acids. V shed 5 bases, J shed 4 bases, and the junction held 3 bases outside the gene matches. DNA for the CDR3: TGTGCCATCAGTAGCGGGGGGATTTACAATGAGCAGTTCTTC. Protein: CAISSGGIYNEQFF.

The rearrangement joins TRBV5-6 to TRBJ1-2, with a tentative D call TRBD1 (5 bases). The CDR3 runs to 18 residues. Trimming stripped 0 bases from V and 4 bases from J, with 22 bases between. The germline gives CDR1 SGHDT, CDR2 YYEEEE. The CDR3 sequence: CASSLGSPGTQGRYGYTF. Here the CDR3 DNA reads TGTGCCAGCAGCTTGGGTTCGCCAGGGACTCAGGGACGCTATGGCTACACCTTC.

A note on this clone: The same CDR3 arises from other DNA sequences in this sample as well. J is TRBJ2-7 and V is TRBV24-1; perhaps TRBD2 as D (6 bases). The CDR3 is 15 amino acids. Germline V gives CDR1 KGHDR, CDR2 SFDVKD. V lost 3 bases and J lost 0, with 11 bases in between. The CDR3 is CATSDPLGGSYEQYF. In nucleotides, the CDR3 is TGTGCCACCAGTGATCCGCTGGGGGGCTCCTACGAGCAGTACTTC.

This chain uses TRBV5-1 with TRBJ2-5; 7 bases line up with TRBD2. Per germline, CDR1 SGHRS and CDR2 YFSETQ. V shed 2 bases and J 2 bases; nucleotides not matched to a gene: 3. The length of the CDR3 is 14 residues. CDR3 in DNA: TGCGCCAGCAGCTTACGGACTAGGCAAGAGACCCAGTACTTC. Protein sequence: CASSLRTRQETQYF.

On this clone itself: The sample holds other DNA sequences that translate to the same CDR3. The chain combines TRBV5-1 with TRBJ2-7, with a possible D match to TRBD2 (6 bases). Germline V gives CDR1 SGHRS, CDR2 YFSETQ. This CDR3 is 12 amino acids long. CDR3: CASRDGAYEQYF. DNA of the CDR3: TGCGCTTCGCGGGACGGGGCCTACGAGCAGTACTTC.

The CDR3 protein is CATMGQITDTQYF. The CDR3 region has the DNA TGTGCCACCATGGGCCAAATCACAGATACGCAGTATTTT. The V gene is TRBV24-1, the J gene TRBJ2-3; D is ambiguous. Trimming removed 8 bases at V and 2 bases at J, with 10 bases between. The CDR3 totals 13 residues. CDR1 is KGHDR and CDR2 is SFDVKD in the germline V gene.

The chain links TRBV19 to TRBJ1-2; tentative D call: TRBD1 (5 bases). V was pared by 4 bases and J by 3 bases, with 9 bases between. This CDR3 region has 13 residues. Germline V lookup: CDR1 LNHDA, CDR2 SQIVND (reference sequence). The CDR3 is CASSRQMHYGYTF. The CDR3 DNA is TGTGCCAGTAGTAGACAGATGCACTATGGCTACACCTTC.

The gene calls are TRBV9 and TRBJ1-4, with 9 bases aligning to TRBD1. The CDR3 contains 18 residues. V was pared by 4 bases and J by 0 bases, with 10 bases of the junction left unmatched. Germline CDR1 and CDR2: SGDLS and YYNGEE. The CDR3 loop is CASSPFDRGGSTNEKLFF. DNA of the CDR3: TGTGCCAGCAGCCCCTTCGACAGGGGGGGGTCAACTAATGAAAAACTGTTTTTT. Supplemented by reference TRBV9 and TRBJ1-4, the full variable domain reads DSGVTQTPKHLITATGQRVTLRCSPRSGDLSVYWYQQSLDQGLQFLIQYYNGEERAKGNILERFSAQQFPDLHSELNLSSLELGDSALYFCASSPFDRGGSTNEKLFFGSGTQLSVL.

This chain connects TRBV6-5 to TRBJ2-2; possible D gene TRBD2, 6 bases. Germline loops: CDR1 MNHEY, CDR2 SVGAGI. The CDR3 covers 15 residues. Between the trimmed V and J ends, which lost 6 bases and 4 bases, there was a span of 15 bases. The CDR3 nucleotides read TGTGCCAGCAGCCGGGACTTACCTTCCACCGGGGAGCTGTTTTTT. Encoded protein: CASSRDLPSTGELFF.